One sample yielded the 27 T cell receptor beta chains listed below, sequenced in a study of T cell repertoires in cytomegalovirus infection. What these receptors recognize is not known. TCRdb recomputed calls from the reads with MiXCR, one row per CDR3 protein. The sample includes a few hundred thousand distinct CDR3 sequences, approximately 40% of them seen just once. This specimen was cultured PBMCs, taken from culture after CMV antigen stimulation. These receptors came from a human donor in good health (CMV status not recorded). Some clones in this sample may be carry-over from other donors' samples.

This chain links TRBV7-2 with TRBJ2-1, with 10 nucleotides matching TRBD2. Per the germline V gene, CDR1 is SGHTA and CDR2 is FQGNSA. Trimming removed 5 bases from V and 5 bases from J; junction bases left unmatched: 9. This CDR3 is built from 16 residues. CDR3 loop: CASSALAGAFDNEQFF. The CDR3 DNA reads as TGTGCCAGCAGCGCCCTAGCGGGAGCATTCGACAATGAGCAGTTCTTC.

This clonotype was found many times. V usage is TRBV7-8 and J usage is TRBJ2-3, with 7 positions matching TRBD1. The J segment lost 1 base and the V segment lost 1 base, leaving 2 bases of the junction unmatched. In germline, CDR1 is SGHVS, CDR2 FQNEAQ. This CDR3 has 15 amino acids. The CDR3 bases are TGTGCCAGCAGCTTAGGAGGACAGGGCACAGATACGCAGTATTTT. This encodes CASSLGGQGTDTQYF.

The chain joins TRBV12-3 or TRBV12-4 to TRBJ1-6; no definite D call. The ends were cut back, 5 bases at V and 9 bases at J, with 17 bases in the middle. This CDR3 comprises 15 residues. CDR3 loop: CASSRPGRDFSPLHF. CDR3 bases: TGTGCCAGCAGTAGGCCGGGGAGGGATTTTTCACCCCTCCACTTT.

A few counts support this clonotype. The chain uses TRBV27 and TRBJ2-1; D may be TRBD2 (6 bases). The CDR3 runs to 16 residues. Germline V gene lookup returns CDR1 MNHEY and CDR2 SMNVEV (reference sequence). Trimming shortened V by 7 bases and J by 1 base, and 17 bases separated the two germline ends. This CDR3 is CASTPVAGSSYNEQFF. The CDR3 DNA is TGTGCCAGCACTCCTGTGGCGGGAAGTTCCTACAATGAGCAGTTCTTC.

This clonotype was seen a few times. V and J are TRBV7-8 and TRBJ2-1, with a weak D call TRBD2 (5 bases). CDR1 and CDR2 (germline): SGHVS, FQNEAQ. This CDR3 has 17 residues. V was trimmed by 5 bases and J by 0 bases, leaving 17 bases between them. CDR3 bases: TGTGCCAGCAGCCCCCATGGGTTCGGGAACTCCTACAATGAGCAGTTCTTC. The encoded protein is CASSPHGFGNSYNEQFF.

The J gene is TRBJ2-7, the V gene TRBV5-5; 10 bases align to TRBD1. The CDR3 has 12 residues. Germline CDR1 reads SGHKS; CDR2 reads YYEKEE (reference sequence). With 6 bases clipped from V and 6 bases from J, the junction kept 3 bases outside the gene matches. CDR3: CASTGQGREQYF. The CDR3 DNA sequence: TGTGCCAGCACGGGACAGGGGCGCGAGCAGTACTTC. Supplemented by reference TRBV5-5 and TRBJ2-7, the full variable domain reads DAGVTQSPTHLIKTRGQQVTLRCSPISGHKSVSWYQQVLGQGPQFIFQYYEKEERGRGNFPDRFSARQFPNYSSELNVNALLLGDSALYLCASTGQGREQYFGPGTRLTVT.

The chain couples TRBV6-6 to TRBJ2-2; the D is unclear. CDR3 length equals 15 residues. The germline V and J ends were trimmed by 0 bases and 0 bases, with 5 bases remaining between them. Looked up from germline, CDR1 is MNHNY and CDR2 is SVGAGI (reference sequence). The DNA of the CDR3 is TGTGCCAGCAGTTACTCGGCCGCGAACACCGGGGAGCTGTTTTTT. It yields the protein CASSYSAANTGELFF.

The chain carries TRBV10-3 and TRBJ1-1, with a possible D match to TRBD1 (6 bases). The CDR3 covers 13 residues. In germline, CDR1 is ENHRY, CDR2 SYGVKD. Trimming took 4 bases from V and 9 from J, leaving 15 bases between them. CDR3 sequence reads: CAISANGGLKAFF. In nucleotides, the CDR3 is TGTGCCATCAGTGCGAACGGGGGCCTGAAAGCTTTCTTT.

The sample holds a few counts of this clonotype. The chain employs TRBV27 and TRBJ1-5; D remains ambiguous. CDR1 MNHEY and CDR2 SMNVEV come from the germline V gene (reference sequence). Trimming cost V 0 bases and J 0 bases, with 6 bases left between them. The CDR3 has 15 residues. CDR3 amino acids: CASSLSSASNQPQHF. DNA of the CDR3: TGTGCCAGCAGTTTATCGTCAGCTAGCAATCAGCCCCAGCATTTT.

Details on this clonotype: Compared with germline, one end of the junction differs, possibly owing to a read error. The rearrangement links TRBV7-9 to TRBJ2-7, with D possibly matching TRBD2 (5 bases). This CDR3 is built from 12 residues. Germline CDR1 and CDR2: SEHNR and FQNEAQ (reference sequence). The CDR3: CASGLVGGEQYF. In DNA form, the CDR3 reads TGTGCCAGCGGCTTGGTGGGCGGGGAGCAGTACTTC.

The chain combines TRBV19 with TRBJ2-1, with TRBD2 identical over 7 bases. With 5 bases clipped from V and 5 bases from J, the junction kept 12 bases outside the gene matches. The CDR3 spans 16 residues. The germline V gene has CDR1 LNHDA and CDR2 SQIVND (reference sequence). The CDR3 here is CASSGWEGRMDNEQFF. CDR3 bases: TGTGCCAGTAGTGGGTGGGAGGGCCGAATGGACAATGAGCAGTTCTTC.

This chain joins TRBV7-2 and TRBJ1-1, with unresolved D. CDR3 length: 17 amino acids. V was pared by 0 bases and J by 4 bases, with 18 bases between. The germline V gene has CDR1 SGHTA and CDR2 FQGNSA. The CDR3 region has the DNA TGTGCCAGCAGCTTAGCGCCGGAGTTTATATCGACCACTGAAGCTTTCTTT. Protein sequence: CASSLAPEFISTTEAFF.

The rearrangement joins TRBV7-2 to TRBJ2-1, with D unclear. V was trimmed by 3 bases and J by 6 bases, leaving 6 bases between them. Per germline, CDR1 SGHTA and CDR2 FQGNSA. The length of the CDR3 is 12 residues. In DNA form, the CDR3 reads TGTGCCAGCAGCTTCCCCCGCAATGAGCAGTTCTTC. Translating it yields CASSFPRNEQFF.

The rearrangement uses TRBV2 and TRBJ1-5, with no clear D. Trimming cost V 4 bases and J 4 bases, with 8 bases left between them. This CDR3 region has 13 residues. Germline lookup yields CDR1 SNHLY and CDR2 FYNNEI. The CDR3 DNA sequence: TGTGCCAGCAGTGCCGGGTGGAATCAGCCCCAGCATTTT. It codes for CASSAGWNQPQHF.

This sequence joins TRBV7-2 and TRBJ2-3; D perhaps matches TRBD1 (6 bases). In germline, CDR1 is SGHTA, CDR2 FQGNSA. With 1 base removed from V and 4 bases from J, the gap between germline ends came to 15 bases. This CDR3 is built from 16 residues. The CDR3 DNA reads as TGTGCCAGCAGCTTAGAAGGGGGATACAAGGCAGATACGCAGTATTTT. Protein: CASSLEGGYKADTQYF.

This clonotype has more than one count but fewer than ten. This chain connects TRBV28 to TRBJ1-1; D is uncertain. CDR1 and CDR2 (germline): MDHEN, SYDVKM. This CDR3 comprises 14 residues. Trimming cost V 2 bases and J 6 bases, with 13 bases left between them. CDR3 loop: CASSLGQPWAEAFF. The CDR3, as DNA: TGTGCCAGCAGTTTAGGTCAGCCGTGGGCTGAAGCTTTCTTT.

This rearrangement joins TRBV7-8 to TRBJ2-2; maybe TRBD2 (6 bases). CDR1 and CDR2 (germline): SGHVS, FQNEAQ. There are 15 residues in the CDR3. V gave up 7 bases and J gave up 0 bases, with 12 bases separating them. CDR3 protein: CASTLLAPNTGELFF. The CDR3 bases are TGTGCCAGCACCCTTCTAGCGCCGAACACCGGGGAGCTGTTTTTT.

The rearrangement joins TRBV2 to TRBJ1-6; D ambiguous. The CDR3 has 13 amino acids. Trimming pared 4 bases from V and 6 bases from J, leaving 7 bases between. From germline, CDR1 is SNHLY and CDR2 FYNNEI. In nucleotides, the CDR3 is TGTGCCAGCAGTGGGCTGAGTAATTCACCCCTCCACTTT. It yields the protein CASSGLSNSPLHF.

The chain carries TRBV7-6 and TRBJ1-1; D uncertain. In germline, CDR1 is SGHVS, CDR2 FNYEAQ. Trimming took 5 bases from V and 4 from J, leaving 11 bases between them. The CDR3 spans 13 residues. CDR3 residues: CASSESMSTEAFF. DNA for the CDR3: TGTGCCAGCAGCGAAAGTATGTCCACTGAAGCTTTCTTT.

The genes are TRBV12-5 and TRBJ1-5; TRBD1 is a possible D gene (5 bases). CDR3 length equals 16 residues. Germline assignment: CDR1 LGHNT and CDR2 FRNRAP. Trimming stripped 4 bases from V and 3 bases from J, with 16 bases between. CDR3 sequence reads: CASGSHVGANNQPQHF. In nucleotides, the CDR3 is TGTGCTAGTGGTTCCCATGTCGGGGCAAACAATCAGCCCCAGCATTTT.

This clonotype has only a few counts. The chain combines TRBV7-8 with TRBJ1-2; perhaps TRBD1 as D (5 bases). This CDR3 has 14 amino acids. Trimming pared 5 bases from V and 2 bases from J, leaving 12 bases between. The germline V gene encodes CDR1 SGHVS and CDR2 FQNEAQ. This CDR3 is CASSGGVSNYGYTF. The CDR3 region has the DNA TGTGCCAGCAGCGGAGGGGTTTCCAACTATGGCTACACCTTC.

Worth noting for this clonotype: A much larger clone differs by one base, so this may be a read error. This chain joins TRBV7-6 and TRBJ2-1; D unresolved. In germline, CDR1 is SGHVS, CDR2 FNYEAQ. CDR3 length equals 14 residues. The CDR3 sequence is CASSLDNVRNEQLF. CDR3 DNA sequence: TGTGCCAGCAGCTTAGATAATGTCCGCAATGAGCAGCTCTTC.

This clonotype appeared a few times. The chain recombines TRBV6-2 or TRBV6-3 with TRBJ2-7; TRBD1 agrees at 9 bases. Germline V gene sequence: CDR1 MNHEY, CDR2 SVGEGT. This CDR3 spans 13 amino acids. J gave up 9 bases and V 0 bases, and 3 bases lay outside the gene matches. The CDR3 reads CASSYSATGGQYF. For the CDR3, the DNA is TGTGCCAGCAGTTACTCGGCGACAGGGGGGCAGTACTTC.

V is TRBV6-6 and J is TRBJ1-4; no firm D call. CDR3 length: 12 residues. The V gene's germline CDR1 is MNHNY and CDR2 SVGAGI (reference sequence). V was cut by 8 bases and J by 4 bases, with 8 bases left in between. The CDR3 bases are TGTGCCAGCTGTGATCTTAATGAAAAACTGTTTTTT. Amino acid sequence: CASCDLNEKLFF.

This chain connects TRBV9 to TRBJ1-2; D is undetermined. This CDR3 has 13 amino acids. CDR1 and CDR2 (germline): SGDLS, YYNGEE. V dropped 0 bases and J dropped 6 bases, with 9 bases sitting between them. The CDR3 here is CASSVAGTDGYTF. For the CDR3, the DNA is TGTGCCAGCAGCGTAGCAGGAACAGATGGCTACACCTTC. Using reference TRBV9 and TRBJ1-2 for the parts outside the CDR3, the full variable domain is DSGVTQTPKHLITATGQRVTLRCSPRSGDLSVYWYQQSLDQGLQFLIQYYNGEERAKGNILERFSAQQFPDLHSELNLSSLELGDSALYFCASSVAGTDGYTFGSGTRLTVV.

This chain connects TRBV12-3 or TRBV12-4 to TRBJ1-2, with 8 positions matching TRBD1. V dropped 5 bases and J dropped 4; count of bases not matched to a gene: 6. This CDR3 region has 14 residues. CDR3 nucleotides: TGTGCCAGCAGTCGACAGGGGCTAAGCTATGGCTACACCTTC. It specifies CASSRQGLSYGYTF.

The V call is TRBV7-8, the J call TRBJ2-7; weak D call: TRBD1 (6 bases). This CDR3 contains 14 residues. The germline gives CDR1 SGHVS, CDR2 FQNEAQ. The V and J ends lost 5 bases and 2 bases respectively, with 13 bases between them. CDR3 in DNA: TGTGCCAGCAGCCAGAAACAGGGACCCTACGAGCAGTACTTC. It translates to CASSQKQGPYEQYF.